Listed here are 21 T cell receptor beta chains from one sample, sequenced in a study of blood T cells in healthy people across ages. The authors ran a second PCR of 7 to 11 cycles using a sample-barcoded 5' primer and a J-beta primer mix. In TCRdb, the 5' RACE reads were re-called with MiXCR into one record per CDR3 protein. The table lists around 1.1 million distinct CDR3 sequences, 35% to 45% of them singletons. Sequencing input: blood. The receptors come from a man between 18 and 35 years old in good health.

CDR3 protein: CASGDPGEQFF. In DNA form, the CDR3 reads TGTGCCAGCGGCGATCCTGGGGAGCAGTTCTTC. The genes are TRBV6-2 or TRBV6-3 and TRBJ2-1; D is unresolved. V was trimmed by 8 bases and J by 10 bases, leaving 12 bases between them. Germline V gene lookup returns CDR1 MNHEY and CDR2 SVGEGT. The CDR3 consists of 11 residues.

V and J are TRBV6-6 and TRBJ1-1; the D gene is possibly TRBD1 (5 bases). Trimming took 5 bases from V and 1 from J, leaving 20 bases between them. The CDR3 loop spans 17 amino acids. Germline CDR1 is MNHNY and CDR2 is SVGAGI (reference sequence). The CDR3 region is CASSTAQGLQKNTEAFF. The CDR3 coding sequence is TGTGCCAGCAGTACAGCTCAGGGACTTCAGAAGAACACTGAAGCTTTCTTT.

This clonotype was recorded many times. This chain links TRBV6-6 with TRBJ1-5; the D is unclear. Germline V lookup: CDR1 MNHNY, CDR2 SVGAGI (reference sequence). Trimming shortened V by 7 bases and J by 3 bases, and 10 bases separated the two germline ends. This CDR3 comprises 13 residues. In DNA form, the CDR3 reads TGTGCCAGCAACCGCGGAATCAATCAGCCCCAGCATTTT. Its protein product is CASNRGINQPQHF.

The rearrangement links TRBV6-5 to TRBJ1-2; TRBD1 aligns across 8 bases. Germline lookup yields CDR1 MNHEY and CDR2 SVGAGI. V was pared by 4 bases and J by 8 bases, with 12 bases of the junction left unmatched. There are 15 residues in the CDR3. For the CDR3, the DNA is TGTGCCAGCAGTTCCTCCGTGTTGGGGACAGGCGGCTACACCTTC. Translating it yields CASSSSVLGTGGYTF.

The chain links TRBV21-1 to TRBJ2-2. TRBV21-1 is assigned pseudogene status. This CDR3 spans 16 amino acids. The CDR3 DNA reads as TGTGCCAGCAGCAAACCTGGCACATCACTCACCGGGGAGCTGTTTTTT. Translation gives CASSKPGTSLTGELFF.

In this sample, this clonotype turned up a few times. V gene TRBV20-1 combines with J gene TRBJ2-3; 7 bases line up with TRBD2. J gave up 0 bases and V 6 bases, and 12 bases lay outside the gene matches. The CDR3 spans 16 residues. Germline V lookup: CDR1 DFQATT, CDR2 SNEGSKA (reference sequence). In nucleotides, the CDR3 is TGCAGTGCCCCCTTCTTCAAGCGGGGAAGCACAGATACGCAGTATTTT. Translation: CSAPFFKRGSTDTQYF.

The chain recombines TRBV4-1 with TRBJ2-2; 7 bases align to TRBD1. This CDR3 region has 19 residues. Germline-derived CDR1 and CDR2 are MGHRA and YSYEKL. Germline trimming cut 0 bases from V and 4 bases from J; bases unmatched to any gene: 14. CDR3 region: CASSQEMVTGIYGTGELFF. The CDR3 nucleotides read TGCGCCAGCAGCCAAGAAATGGTGACAGGGATTTACGGCACCGGGGAGCTGTTTTTT.

This clonotype was seen only a few times. V usage is TRBV7-9 and J usage is TRBJ1-1; the D is unclear. Per germline, CDR1 SEHNR and CDR2 FQNEAQ (reference sequence). The CDR3 covers 14 residues. Trimming pared 5 bases from V and 1 base from J, leaving 11 bases between. DNA of the CDR3: TGTGCCAGCAGCACCAGGACGGCGAACACTGAAGCTTTCTTT. Protein sequence: CASSTRTANTEAFF.

CDR3 in DNA: TGTGCCAGCAGATCACAGGGGGCCCTTGGGAATGAGCAGTTCTTC. It yields the protein CASRSQGALGNEQFF. The J gene is TRBJ2-1, the V gene TRBV7-2, with 9 bases identical to TRBD1. CDR3 length: 15 amino acids. CDR1 and CDR2 (germline): SGHTA, FQGNSA. J lost 7 bases, V lost 6 bases, and 10 bases had no gene match.

This clonotype was seen more than once but under ten times. The chain recombines TRBV7-9 with TRBJ1-2; D is possibly TRBD1 (6 bases). Trimming removed 1 base from V and 4 bases from J, with 16 bases in between. CDR3 length: 16 residues. Germline lookup yields CDR1 SEHNR and CDR2 FQNEAQ (reference sequence). The CDR3 protein is CASSLGYHREGYGYTF. CDR3 sequence (DNA): TGTGCCAGCAGCTTAGGTTATCACAGGGAAGGCTATGGCTACACCTTC. The complete variable domain, with remaining parts taken from reference TRBV7-9 and TRBJ1-2, reads DTGVSQNPRHKITKRGQNVTFRCDPISEHNRLYWYRQTLGQGPEFLTYFQNEAQLEKSRLLSDRFSAERPKGSFSTLEIQRTEQGDSAMYLCASSLGYHREGYGYTFGSGTRLTVV.

This chain connects TRBV5-4 to TRBJ1-1; D is perhaps TRBD1 (6 bases). Trimming removed 2 bases from V and 2 bases from J, with 16 bases in between. CDR3 length: 16 residues. Germline V gene lookup returns CDR1 SGHNT and CDR2 YYREEE (reference sequence). The CDR3 protein is CASSFPPSGGNTEAFF. In DNA, the CDR3 is TGTGCCAGCAGCTTTCCCCCGTCGGGGGGCAACACTGAAGCTTTCTTT.

This chain uses TRBV27 with TRBJ1-2, with a possible D match to TRBD1 (6 bases). The germline gives CDR1 MNHEY, CDR2 SMNVEV (reference sequence). This CDR3 region has 14 residues. Trimming pared 8 bases from V and 2 bases from J, leaving 15 bases between. CDR3 bases: TGTGCCAGCGGCCGGGACACTATCAACTATGGCTACACCTTC. This gives the protein CASGRDTINYGYTF.

Concerning this clonotype itself: Being one base from a much bigger clone, this may be a read error. The chain joins TRBV24-1 to TRBJ2-5, with 8 bases lining up with TRBD1. V was clipped by 3 bases and J by 11 bases; unmatched bases: 13. Germline CDR1 and CDR2: KGHDR and SFDVKD. This CDR3 has 15 amino acids. The CDR3 sequence is CATSDTRTGFNEQYF. The CDR3, as DNA: TGTGCCACCAGTGATACAAGGACAGGGTTCAATGAGCAGTACTTC.

This chain connects TRBV7-9 to TRBJ2-7, with 9 bases that match TRBD2. This CDR3 is 13 amino acids long. J was trimmed by 6 bases and V by 5 bases; bases with no gene match: 5. The germline V gene has CDR1 SEHNR and CDR2 FQNEAQ (reference sequence). CDR3 nucleotides: TGTGCCAGCAGCCTGGGGACTAGCCTCGAGCAGTACTTC. It encodes CASSLGTSLEQYF.

This clonotype was seen at least ten times. This rearrangement joins TRBV29-1 to TRBJ2-3; TRBD2 matches at 9 bases. The CDR3 length is 15 residues. Germline values: CDR1 SQVTM, CDR2 ANQGSEA. The V segment lost 4 bases and the J segment 2 bases; nucleotides outside the gene matches: 7. CDR3 in DNA: TGCAGCGTTGTCTGGCTAGCGGGGACCACAGATACGCAGTATTTT. As protein: CSVVWLAGTTDTQYF.

The V and J genes are TRBV4-3 and TRBJ2-6; D gene unclear. Trimming left V 0 bases short and J 0 bases short, with 6 bases between. The CDR3 runs 16 residues. From germline, CDR1 is LGHNA and CDR2 YSLEER. The CDR3 reads CASSQEYSSGANVLTF. DNA for the CDR3: TGCGCCAGCAGCCAAGAATACAGCTCTGGGGCCAACGTCCTGACTTTC.

This clonotype was detected a few times. V and J are TRBV5-1 and TRBJ2-1, with D perhaps matching TRBD2 (6 bases). Germline-derived CDR1 and CDR2 are SGHRS and YFSETQ. The V gene lost 0 bases and the J gene lost 1 base, with 11 bases spanning the gap. The CDR3 is made up of 16 amino acids. CDR3 bases: TGCGCCAGCAGCTTGGAAGGCGGGAAGTCCTACAATGAGCAGTTCTTC. As protein: CASSLEGGKSYNEQFF. The whole variable domain, remainder taken from reference TRBV5-1 and TRBJ2-1, is KAGVTQTPRYLIKTRGQQVTLSCSPISGHRSVSWYQQTPGQGLQFLFEYFSETQRNKGNFPGRFSGRQFSNSRSEMNVSTLELGDSALYLCASSLEGGKSYNEQFFGPGTRLTVL.

In this sample, this clonotype turned up a few times. The chain couples TRBV9 to TRBJ1-2; D unresolved. Germline CDR1 and CDR2: SGDLS and YYNGEE. V was pared by 4 bases and J by 2 bases, with 9 bases between. There are 13 residues in the CDR3. CDR3 DNA: TGTGCCAGCAGCCCCCCCAACAACTATGGCTACACCTTC. It encodes CASSPPNNYGYTF.

This clonotype was seen a few times. The genes are TRBV9 and TRBJ2-5; D is ambiguous. TRBJ2-7 explains the end of the DNA better; the J call may be wrong. This CDR3 contains 13 residues. In germline, CDR1 is SGDLS, CDR2 YYNGEE. As DNA, the CDR3 is TGTGCCAGCAGCGTAGACCAACGCCGCGAGCAGTACTTC. Amino acid sequence: CASSVDQRREQYF.

The J gene is TRBJ2-1, the V gene TRBV9; the D is unclear. The CDR3 is made up of 15 amino acids. Looked up from germline, CDR1 is SGDLS and CDR2 is YYNGEE. With 1 base removed from V and 3 bases from J, the gap between germline ends came to 11 bases. This CDR3 is CASSVMDGHYNEQFF. The CDR3 DNA reads TGTGCCAGCAGCGTAATGGACGGTCACTACAATGAGCAGTTCTTC.

The rearrangement joins TRBV29-1 to TRBJ2-7; tentative D call: TRBD2 (5 bases). CDR3 length equals 12 residues. Trimming took off 6 bases at V and 2 bases at J, with 11 bases between the two ends. The germline V gene has CDR1 SQVTM and CDR2 ANQGSEA. The CDR3 here is CSVSGEPYEQYF. CDR3 DNA: TGCAGCGTCTCCGGGGAACCCTACGAGCAGTACTTC.